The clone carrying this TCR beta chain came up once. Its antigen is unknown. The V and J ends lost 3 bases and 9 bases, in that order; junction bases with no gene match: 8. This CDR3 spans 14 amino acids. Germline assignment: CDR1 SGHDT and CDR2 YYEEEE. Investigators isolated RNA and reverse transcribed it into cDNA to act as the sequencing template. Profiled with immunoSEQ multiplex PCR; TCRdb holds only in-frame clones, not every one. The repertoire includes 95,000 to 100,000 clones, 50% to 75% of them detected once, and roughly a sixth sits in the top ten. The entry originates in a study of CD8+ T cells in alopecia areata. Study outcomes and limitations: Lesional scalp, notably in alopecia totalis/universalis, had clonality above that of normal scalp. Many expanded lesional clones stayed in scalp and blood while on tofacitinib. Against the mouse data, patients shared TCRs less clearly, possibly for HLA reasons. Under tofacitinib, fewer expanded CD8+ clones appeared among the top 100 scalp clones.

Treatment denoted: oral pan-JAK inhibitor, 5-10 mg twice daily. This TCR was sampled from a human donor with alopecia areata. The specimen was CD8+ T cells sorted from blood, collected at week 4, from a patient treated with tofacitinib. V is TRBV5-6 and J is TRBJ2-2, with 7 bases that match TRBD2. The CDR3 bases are TGTGCCAGCAGCTCCGCAGCGGGGTTCCGGGAGCTGTTTTTT. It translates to CASSSAAGFRELFF.